The source of this T cell receptor beta chain is a study of CD8+CD57+ T cells in acquired aplastic anemia. Study at large: Yields of DNA that came from sorted CD4+ and CD8+ cells averaged roughly 3.2 ug. Study-level findings and limits: Between patients and controls, CD8+ Simpson's diversity did not vary significantly.

Profiling of TCR beta VDJ combinations and CDR3 sequences used genomic DNA as template. TCRdb reprocessed the reads with MiXCR, giving one entry per CDR3 protein. This sample has fewer than 200,000 distinct CDR3 sequences; 48% occur once, and the top ten carry 10% to 15%. Selection for sequencing was limited to patients who had shown CD8+CD57+ cell expansion by flow cytometry. Patient blood was sampled before any therapy had been received. Regarding this clonotype: Its antigen is currently unknown.

This CDR3 spans 15 amino acids. With 2 bases removed from V and 1 base from J, the gap between germline ends came to 6 bases. Germline CDR1 and CDR2: MDHEN and SYDVKM. The chain links TRBV28 to TRBJ2-6; D ambiguous. Material: sorted CD4+, CD8+, or CD8+CD57+ T cells (not recorded which) from PBMCs. The TCR comes from a human donor with aplastic anemia. The CDR3 loop reads CASSLRVSGANVLTF. The DNA for the CDR3 is TGTGCCAGCAGTTTACGAGTTTCTGGGGCCAACGTCCTGACTTTC.